This T cell receptor (beta chain) was found in a study of beta chain features in type 1 diabetes. Study-level background: Healthy donors, compared against patients, showed similar age, gender and cell yields.

Notes on the study in general: Reduced insertions and increased deletions marked VDJ junctions in type 1 diabetes patients. Among all four CD4+ subsets, Type 1 diabetes patients had TCRB CDR3s that were moderately but significantly shorter. Comparison showed that naive, central memory and Treg TCRB repertoires appeared more similar among patients than among healthy donors.

Expressed TCRB transcripts were sequenced, since all the RNA that had been isolated was reverse transcribed. Libraries were prepared by immunoSEQ multiplex PCR; TCRdb keeps only in-frame clonotypes and omits some of them. This table holds some 330,000 clones, around 12% found once. With respect to this clone: Antigen specificity is unknown.

On average, the one heparinised blood draw given by each donor was approximately 100 mL. The receptor comes from a woman aged 18-29 years with type 1 diabetes. Sequenced: naive CD4+ T cells from blood.

CDR3 residues: CASSPQAFSGANVLTF. The CDR3 bases are TGTGCCAGCAGCCCCCAGGCGTTCTCTGGGGCCAACGTCCTGACTTTC. This chain connects TRBV21-1 to TRBJ2-6; TRBD1 is the table's D call, not checked against the DNA. TRBV21-1 is shown as a pseudogene. The CDR3 sequence is 16 residues long.